These 30 T cell receptor beta chains originate from one sample sequenced in a study of siplizumab effects on memory and regulatory T cells. The repertoire was sequenced with immunoSEQ multiplex PCR; TCRdb's copy has only in-frame clones and lacks some. The table shows 100,000 to 120,000 clones, with just under 95% occurring only once. Sequencing was performed on CD4+ T cells sorted from blood. Every receptor here comes from a human donor in good health.

The V call is TRBV28, the J call TRBJ1-3; 7 nucleotides align to TRBD1. The CDR3 spans 16 residues. V trimming: 5 bases; J trimming: 1 base; junction bases outside the gene matches: 8. CDR1 MDHEN and CDR2 SYDVKM come from the germline V gene. The CDR3 reads CASSPPGGLSGNTIYF. CDR3 bases: TGTGCCAGCAGTCCCCCAGGGGGTTTGTCTGGAAACACCATATATTTT.

The V and J genes are TRBV5-4 and TRBJ2-7; D tentatively fits TRBD1 or TRBD2 (5 bases each). V was trimmed by 0 bases and J by 5 bases, leaving 15 bases between them. Germline loops: CDR1 SGHNT, CDR2 YYREEE (reference sequence). The CDR3 extends over 15 amino acids. For the CDR3, the DNA is TGTGCCAGCAGCTTGGCGTTCGCTTTGGGGGACGAGCAGTACTTC. Its translation is CASSLAFALGDEQYF.

The chain uses TRBV7-2 and TRBJ1-5; D may be TRBD1 (5 bases). The CDR3 consists of 15 residues. The germline V and J ends were trimmed by 5 bases and 1 base, with 12 bases remaining between them. Germline CDR1 SGHTA, CDR2 FQGNSA. CDR3 sequence reads: CASSPRGGSNQPQHF. CDR3 nucleotide sequence: TGTGCCAGCAGCCCCCGGGGGGGAAGCAATCAGCCCCAGCATTTT.

This rearrangement joins TRBV7-2 to TRBJ2-1, with D perhaps matching TRBD1 or TRBD2 (5 bases each). Germline V gene lookup returns CDR1 SGHTA and CDR2 FQGNSA. Trimming removed 4 bases at V and 4 bases at J, with 8 bases between. The CDR3 consists of 13 residues. CDR3 DNA sequence: TGTGCCAGCAGCTCCGGGACGTACAATGAGCAGTTCTTC. Translated, it gives CASSSGTYNEQFF.

The rearrangement uses TRBV2 and TRBJ1-3; D remains ambiguous. V was pared by 1 base and J by 1 base, with 8 bases between. CDR3 length: 15 amino acids. Germline V CDR1 and CDR2: SNHLY, FYNNEI. As DNA, the CDR3 is TGTGCCAGCAGTGAAGAGGGAGCTTCTGGAAACACCATATATTTT. Protein sequence: CASSEEGASGNTIYF.

The chain joins TRBV5-1 to TRBJ2-4; 7 bases fit TRBD1. From germline, CDR1 is SGHRS and CDR2 YFSETQ. The CDR3 spans 17 residues. The V and J ends lost 1 base and 3 bases, in that order; junction bases with no gene match: 10. CDR3 sequence reads: CASSLWAGPGGKNIQYF. CDR3 bases: TGCGCCAGCAGCTTGTGGGCAGGACCAGGGGGCAAAAACATTCAGTACTTC.

This chain joins TRBV27 and TRBJ1-4; the D is unclear. V was trimmed by 5 bases and J by 4 bases, leaving 11 bases between them. The CDR3 has 14 amino acids. CDR1 MNHEY and CDR2 SMNVEV come from the germline V gene (reference sequence). DNA of the CDR3: TGTGCCAGCAGTCCGTCATACGTTAATGAAAAACTGTTTTTT. Its translation: CASSPSYVNEKLFF.

The rearrangement links TRBV7-2 to TRBJ2-5; 7 bases line up with TRBD2. The CDR3 loop spans 15 amino acids. The trim removed 7 bases at V and 2 bases at J, leaving 10 bases unmatched. Per the germline V gene, CDR1 is SGHTA and CDR2 is FQGNSA. The CDR3 spells CASMGGDYPQETQYF. In DNA form, the CDR3 reads TGTGCCAGCATGGGTGGGGACTACCCTCAAGAGACCCAGTACTTC.

CDR3 sequence reads: CASSEWGSGDLGYGYTF. The CDR3 DNA is TGTGCCAGCAGTGAATGGGGGTCTGGTGATTTGGGCTATGGCTACACCTTC. J is TRBJ1-2 and V is TRBV25-1, with D tentatively TRBD1 (5 bases). CDR1 is MGHDK, CDR2 SYGVNS, per germline. V gave up 1 base and J gave up 4 bases, with 19 bases separating them. The CDR3 loop spans 17 amino acids.

This clone was observed a few times. The genes are TRBV6-1 and TRBJ1-5; D uncertain. There are 13 residues in the CDR3. CDR1 and CDR2 from the germline V gene are MNHNS and SASEGT. With 4 bases removed from V and 7 bases from J, the gap between germline ends came to 11 bases. The chain's CDR3 is CASSVGLEQPQHF. CDR3 nucleotides: TGTGCCAGCAGTGTAGGTTTGGAGCAGCCCCAGCATTTT.

This chain links TRBV7-9 with TRBJ2-6; unclear D gene. This CDR3 comprises 15 residues. CDR1 and CDR2 from the germline V gene are SEHNR and FQNEAQ (reference sequence). V was shortened by 5 bases and J by 2 bases, with 10 bases between the two germline ends. CDR3 sequence: CASSLSGAGANVLTF. The CDR3 DNA is TGTGCCAGCAGCCTCTCAGGAGCTGGGGCCAACGTCCTGACTTTC.

The gene calls are TRBV7-2 and TRBJ1-6; D may be TRBD1 (6 bases). The CDR3 has 14 residues. Germline V CDR1 and CDR2: SGHTA, FQGNSA. V shed 5 bases and J shed 7 bases, with 12 bases lying between them. The CDR3 sequence is CASSLLDRNSPLHF. In DNA form, the CDR3 reads TGTGCCAGCAGCCTCTTGGACAGAAATTCACCCCTCCACTTT.

Here the CDR3 reads CASGLHDAETQYF. In nucleotides, the CDR3 is TGTGCTAGTGGTCTCCACGATGCGGAGACCCAGTACTTC. V usage is TRBV12-5 and J usage is TRBJ2-5; D is unresolved. Germline loops: CDR1 LGHNT, CDR2 FRNRAP. The ends were cut back, 5 bases at V and 5 bases at J, with 12 bases in the middle. This CDR3 is built from 13 residues.

The chain couples TRBV15 to TRBJ1-4; D not certain. The CDR3 is 13 amino acids. From germline, CDR1 is LNHNV and CDR2 YYDKDF (reference sequence). Trimming took 0 bases from V and 16 from J, leaving 15 bases between them. This chain's CDR3 is CATSRDNDRRPFF. CDR3 bases: TGTGCCACCAGCAGAGATAATGACCGGCGTCCGTTTTTT.

The chain couples TRBV6-5 to TRBJ1-5; D call uncertain. Germline CDR1 is MNHEY and CDR2 is SVGAGI. V was trimmed by 6 bases and J by 1 base, leaving 13 bases between them. This CDR3 contains 15 residues. CDR3 bases: TGTGCCAGCAGACAATCGACGTGGAGCAATCAGCCCCAGCATTTT. Translated: CASRQSTWSNQPQHF.

This clone appeared once. The chain links TRBV5-1 to TRBJ1-1; D gene uncertain. Deletions cut 0 bases from V and 6 bases from J, with 9 bases between. CDR1 is SGHRS, CDR2 YFSETQ, per germline. The CDR3 extends over 13 amino acids. CDR3 nucleotide sequence: TGCGCCAGCAGCTTGGCCGGTTACCCTGAAGCTTTCTTT. This encodes CASSLAGYPEAFF.

The rearrangement joins TRBV29-1 to TRBJ1-6; weak D call: TRBD1 (5 bases). CDR3 size: 13 residues. Between the trimmed V and J ends, which lost 5 bases and 12 bases, there was a span of 17 bases. Per the germline V gene, CDR1 is SQVTM and CDR2 is ANQGSEA. The CDR3 nucleotides read TGCAGCGTTCAATCTGGGGGTGGGAGACCCCTCCACTTT. This encodes CSVQSGGGRPLHF.

The chain carries TRBV5-1 and TRBJ2-3; 7 positions match TRBD2. V was clipped by 0 bases and J by 5 bases; unmatched bases: 6. CDR1 and CDR2 (germline): SGHRS, YFSETQ. CDR3 size: 15 residues. The CDR3 DNA is TGCGCCAGCAGCTTGGGACTAGCAGGACTAGATACGCAGTATTTT. It is translated as CASSLGLAGLDTQYF. The full variable domain, rest sourced from reference TRBV5-1 and TRBJ2-3, is KAGVTQTPRYLIKTRGQQVTLSCSPISGHRSVSWYQQTPGQGLQFLFEYFSETQRNKGNFPGRFSGRQFSNSRSEMNVSTLELGDSALYLCASSLGLAGLDTQYFGPGTRLTVL.

The V call is TRBV4-2, the J call TRBJ2-7; 9 bases fit TRBD2. V lost 0 bases to trimming and J lost 2 bases; unmatched junction nucleotides: 8. The germline CDR1 and CDR2 sequences are LGHNA and YNFKEQ. The CDR3 is 17 amino acids. Here the CDR3 DNA reads TGTGCCAGCAGCCAAGATCCGGGTGCTAGCGGGGCCTACGAGCAGTACTTC. This gives the protein CASSQDPGASGAYEQYF.

The chain combines TRBV28 with TRBJ2-7; perhaps TRBD1 as D (5 bases). Germline lookup yields CDR1 MDHEN and CDR2 SYDVKM. Trimming removed 3 bases from V and 0 bases from J, with 18 bases in between. This CDR3 region has 17 residues. The CDR3: CASSFSLIQVSSYEQYF. The CDR3 region has the DNA TGTGCCAGCAGTTTCTCCCTAATACAGGTTAGCTCCTACGAGCAGTACTTC.

This sequence joins TRBV5-6 and TRBJ2-5; unclear D gene. CDR3 length equals 12 residues. Germline loops: CDR1 SGHDT, CDR2 YYEEEE. V gave up 0 bases and J gave up 3 bases, with 3 bases separating them. This CDR3 is CASSLVEETQYF. The CDR3 nucleotides read TGTGCCAGCAGCTTGGTGGAAGAGACCCAGTACTTC.

The rearrangement uses TRBV6-6 and TRBJ1-3; unclear D gene. CDR3 length: 15 residues. Germline V gene lookup returns CDR1 MNHNY and CDR2 SVGAGI (reference sequence). V was clipped by 0 bases and J by 0 bases, with 6 bases between them. CDR3 amino acids: CASSYSGSSGNTIYF. CDR3 bases: TGTGCCAGCAGTTACTCGGGGTCCTCTGGAAACACCATATATTTT.

V gene TRBV5-1 combines with J gene TRBJ2-5; 8 positions match TRBD2. The CDR3 extends over 15 amino acids. Germline V lookup: CDR1 SGHRS, CDR2 YFSETQ. J lost 1 base, V lost 1 base, and 3 bases had no gene match. CDR3 DNA sequence: TGCGCCAGCAGCTTGAGGGCGGGGGGCCAAGAGACCCAGTACTTC. The encoded protein is CASSLRAGGQETQYF.

The chain links TRBV6-5 to TRBJ1-2, with TRBD1 matching 11 bases. This CDR3 spans 13 amino acids. Germline V gene data show CDR1 as MNHEY and CDR2 as SVGAGI. V gave up 10 bases and J gave up 5 bases; unmatched junction bases: 6. The CDR3 nucleotides read TGTGCCATACACGGGACAGGGGGTTATGGCTACACCTTC. As protein: CAIHGTGGYGYTF.

The chain carries TRBV11-3 and TRBJ2-7; 9 bases match TRBD2. CDR3 length: 18 residues. Germline V gene lookup returns CDR1 SGHNT and CDR2 YENEEA. J gave up 2 bases and V 1 base, and 12 bases lay outside the gene matches. The CDR3 region has the DNA TGTGCCAGCAGCTTAGTATCTCCTAGCGGGATATCTACCTACGAGCAGTACTTC. Translating gives CASSLVSPSGISTYEQYF.

The V call is TRBV6-1, the J call TRBJ1-2; 9 nucleotides line up with TRBD1. Germline CDR1 is MNHNS and CDR2 is SASEGT. The J segment lost 7 bases and the V segment lost 7 bases, leaving 10 bases of the junction unmatched. The CDR3 length is 14 residues. CDR3: CASTPGQGNFGYTF. The DNA for the CDR3 is TGTGCCAGCACCCCGGGACAGGGTAATTTTGGCTACACCTTC.

V gene TRBV7-2 combines with J gene TRBJ2-5; D gene unclear. The ends were cut back, 8 bases at V and 5 bases at J, with 12 bases in the middle. The CDR3 sequence is 12 residues long. Germline assignment: CDR1 SGHTA and CDR2 FQGNSA. The DNA for the CDR3 is TGTGCCAGCCCGCCGGACCGGGAGACCCAGTACTTC. This translates into CASPPDRETQYF.

The chain has TRBV6-1 and TRBJ2-5; a weak D match, TRBD2 (5 bases). In germline, CDR1 is MNHNS, CDR2 SASEGT. V lost 10 bases and J 5 bases, leaving 11 bases between the germline ends. The CDR3 has 11 amino acids. The CDR3 sequence is CANGNFETQYF. The DNA of the CDR3 is TGTGCCAACGGGAATTTCGAGACCCAGTACTTC.

This clone turned up a few times. The chain employs TRBV6-1 and TRBJ1-1; D ambiguous. CDR3 length equals 11 residues. CDR1 and CDR2 from the germline V gene are MNHNS and SASEGT. V lost 4 bases and J lost 6, with 6 bases in between. CDR3 region: CASSGTSEAFF. CDR3 DNA: TGTGCCAGCAGTGGAACATCTGAAGCTTTCTTT.

The DNA for the CDR3 is TGTGCCAGCAGCGTAGGTTCGATTTACTCTGGAAACACCATATATTTT. It yields the protein CASSVGSIYSGNTIYF. The V call is TRBV9, the J call TRBJ1-3; no clear D. The V and J ends lost 0 bases and 0 bases respectively, with 10 bases between them. CDR3 length equals 16 residues. The germline V gene has CDR1 SGDLS and CDR2 YYNGEE.